This passage covers 6 T cell receptor beta chains from one sample sequenced in a study of T-cell memory formation after mild COVID-19. TCRdb re-analysed the 5' RACE reads in MiXCR, keeping a single row per CDR3 protein. The table has approximately 260,000 distinct CDR3 sequences, about 20% seen once; the top ten hold around 23%. Material: PBMCs or a T cell subset sorted from them (not recorded which). Receptors originate from a young man who had mild COVID-19 (a few samples of this study predate the infection). Cell type and time point are not known.

This clonotype was seen repeatedly, ten times or more. V usage is TRBV7-9 and J usage is TRBJ2-7; D is undetermined. Germline CDR1 SEHNR, CDR2 FQNEAQ (reference sequence). V lost 0 bases, J lost 2 bases, and 5 bases lay in between. This CDR3 has 13 amino acids. The CDR3 region is CASSLAVTYEQYF. DNA for the CDR3: TGTGCCAGCAGCTTAGCTGTTACCTACGAGCAGTACTTC.

Judged by abundance, this clonotype is medium-sized. The V call is TRBV4-2, the J call TRBJ2-5, with 7 bases lining up with TRBD2. The CDR3 is made up of 14 amino acids. The V gene's germline CDR1 is LGHNA and CDR2 YNFKEQ. With 1 base clipped from V and 2 bases from J, the junction kept 1 base outside the gene matches. CDR3 loop: CASSQGLAQETQYF. The CDR3 nucleotides read TGTGCCAGCAGCCAAGGACTAGCTCAAGAGACCCAGTACTTC.

This clonotype was seen only a few times. This chain joins TRBV5-1 and TRBJ2-3; TRBD2 is a possible D gene (5 bases). Germline values: CDR1 SGHRS, CDR2 YFSETQ. The CDR3 runs to 15 residues. V lost 7 bases to trimming and J lost 5 bases, with 20 bases between them. CDR3 protein: CASSSFLAGRDTQYF. The DNA for the CDR3 is TGCGCCAGCTCCTCGTTTCTGGCGGGCCGAGATACGCAGTATTTT.

V usage is TRBV6-6 and J usage is TRBJ2-7; D unclear. Germline lookup yields CDR1 MNHNY and CDR2 SVGAGI (reference sequence). The CDR3 is made up of 13 amino acids. Trimming took 0 bases from V and 6 from J, leaving 9 bases between them. The CDR3 nucleotides read TGTGCCAGCAGTTACTCGGCCAGTTCCGAGCAGTACTTC. It encodes CASSYSASSEQYF.

J is TRBJ1-1 and V is TRBV20-1; D is ambiguous. The germline V gene has CDR1 DFQATT and CDR2 SNEGSKA (reference sequence). CDR3 length: 12 amino acids. V was shortened by 3 bases and J by 4 bases, with 9 bases between the two germline ends. This CDR3 is CSASLVSTEAFF. In DNA form, the CDR3 reads TGCAGTGCTAGTTTGGTGAGCACTGAAGCTTTCTTT.

This clonotype was seen more than once but under ten times. The chain carries TRBV12-3 or TRBV12-4 and TRBJ1-5, with a tentative D call TRBD1 (6 bases). There are 14 residues in the CDR3. V lost 6 bases and J lost 3, with 12 bases in between. CDR3 coding DNA: TGTGCCAGCAGCACCACAGGGTCCAATCAGCCCCAGCATTTT. Its protein product is CASSTTGSNQPQHF.